This TCR beta chain was sequenced for a study of technical replicates of blood from a few donors. Using immunoSEQ multiplex PCR, the repertoire was profiled, and TCRdb retains in-frame clones only, with some absent. The data hold approximately 82,000 clones, with 85% to 95% observed a single time. Germline CDR1 and CDR2: SGHAT and FQDESV (reference sequence). Trimming removed 2 bases from V and 4 bases from J, with 13 bases in between. The CDR3 has 15 residues. The chain uses TRBV11-1 and TRBJ2-3; D call uncertain. Sequenced sample: T cells isolated from PBMCs. The sequence was collected from a human donor in good health. The CDR3 loop reads CASSLQAPSSDTQYF. CDR3 DNA sequence: TGTGCCAGCAGCTTACAGGCTCCCTCTTCAGATACGCAGTATTTT.